The clone carrying this T cell receptor beta chain showed up many times. This entry belongs to a study of T cells in Graves' hyperthyroidism and ophthalmopathy. TCR beta CDR3 regions were amplified from RNA. HTBI primers were used for first-round RT-PCR of the TCR CDR3. TCRdb ran MiXCR on the multiplex PCR reads and lists one entry per CDR3 protein. This table holds 300,000 to 450,000 distinct CDR3 sequences, around 15% found once. Disease lasting under 3 months, a NOSPECS grade of at least 4, and a Clinical Activity Score of at least 3 were features of the ophthalmopathy patients. Diagnoses were established using clinical symptoms, serum thyroxine and TRAb, thyroid ultrasound and orbital computed tomography. Germline loops: CDR1 SGHRS, CDR2 YFSETQ. This CDR3 is 14 amino acids long. Trimming pared 7 bases from V and 1 base from J, leaving 11 bases between.

The chain employs TRBV5-1 and TRBJ2-2; no reliable D call. Sequencing was performed on blood. The receptor comes from a woman in her twenties or thirties with Graves' ophthalmopathy. The CDR3 loop is CASRWDWNTGELFF. CDR3 coding DNA: TGCGCCAGCCGGTGGGATTGGAACACCGGGGAGCTGTTTTTT.